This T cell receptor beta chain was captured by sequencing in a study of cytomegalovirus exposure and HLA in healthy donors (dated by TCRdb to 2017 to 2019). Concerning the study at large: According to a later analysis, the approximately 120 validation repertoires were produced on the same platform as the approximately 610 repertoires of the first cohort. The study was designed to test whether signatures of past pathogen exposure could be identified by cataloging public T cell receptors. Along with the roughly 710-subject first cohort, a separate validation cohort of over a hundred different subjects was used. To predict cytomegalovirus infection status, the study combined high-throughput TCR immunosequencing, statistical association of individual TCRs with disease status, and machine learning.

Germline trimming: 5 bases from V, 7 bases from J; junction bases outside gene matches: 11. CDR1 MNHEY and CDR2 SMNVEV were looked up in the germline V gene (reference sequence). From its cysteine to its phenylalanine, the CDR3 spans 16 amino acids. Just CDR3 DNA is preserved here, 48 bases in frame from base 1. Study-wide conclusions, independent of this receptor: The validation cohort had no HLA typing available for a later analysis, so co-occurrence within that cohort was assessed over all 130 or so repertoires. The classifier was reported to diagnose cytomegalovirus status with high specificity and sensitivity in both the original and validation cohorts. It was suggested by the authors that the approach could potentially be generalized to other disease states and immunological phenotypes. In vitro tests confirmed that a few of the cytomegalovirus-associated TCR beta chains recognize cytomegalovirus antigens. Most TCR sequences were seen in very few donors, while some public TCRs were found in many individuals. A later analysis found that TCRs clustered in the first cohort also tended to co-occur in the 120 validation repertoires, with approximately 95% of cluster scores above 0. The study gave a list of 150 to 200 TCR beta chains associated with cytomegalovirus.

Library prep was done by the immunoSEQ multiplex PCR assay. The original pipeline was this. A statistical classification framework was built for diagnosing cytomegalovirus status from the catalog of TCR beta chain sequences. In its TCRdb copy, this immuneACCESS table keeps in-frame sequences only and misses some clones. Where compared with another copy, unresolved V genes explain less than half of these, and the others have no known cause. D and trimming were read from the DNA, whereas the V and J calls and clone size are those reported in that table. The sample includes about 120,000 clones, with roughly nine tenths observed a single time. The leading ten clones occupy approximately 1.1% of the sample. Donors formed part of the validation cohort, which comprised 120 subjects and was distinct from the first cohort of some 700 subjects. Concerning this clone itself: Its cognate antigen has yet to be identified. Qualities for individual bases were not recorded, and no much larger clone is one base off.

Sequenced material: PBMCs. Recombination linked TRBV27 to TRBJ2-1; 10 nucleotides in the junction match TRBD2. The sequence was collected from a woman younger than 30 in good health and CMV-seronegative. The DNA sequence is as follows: TGTGCCAGCAGTCCTCGTCGTAGCGGGAGGTGGAATGAGCAGTTCTTC. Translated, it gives CASSPRRSGRWNEQFF.